This entry features one T cell receptor beta chain sequence. These data are taken from a study of shared clonotypes between healthy human individuals. In the study overall: Per-donor plates numbered three CD4 naive, three CD4 memory, two CD8 naive and one CD8 memory.

The method was immunoSEQ multiplex PCR; TCRdb's version includes in-frame clones alone and lacks a portion of them. Among about 2.2 million clones, approximately 92% were seen once, and the ten largest hold about 1.7%. The CDR3 is 16 residues long. The V gene's germline CDR1 is MDHEN and CDR2 SYDVKM. V shed 6 bases and J shed 0 bases, with 15 bases lying between them. Naive CD8 cells lacked CD45RO and underwent positive selection for CCR7, leaving out terminally differentiated effector memory CD45RA+ cells. The chain uses TRBV28 and TRBJ2-1, with a possible D match to TRBD2 (5 bases). This receptor was taken from a young man in good health. Some clones in this sample may be carry-over from other donors' samples. Specimen: naive CD8+ T cells from PBMCs. The CDR3 DNA sequence: TGTGCCAGCAGGCGAACCCTAGCTGGCTCCTACAATGAGCAGTTCTTC. It codes for CASRRTLAGSYNEQFF.